The rows below give T cell receptor beta chains drawn from one sample of a study of T cell repertoires in cytomegalovirus infection. TCRdb reanalysed the reads using MiXCR and keeps one entry per CDR3 protein. The sample holds over 45,000 distinct CDR3 sequences, about a fifth seen once. No antigen is known for these receptors. Sequenced material: CD8+ T cells from cultured PBMCs, taken from culture after CMV antigen stimulation. These receptors all come from a human donor in good health (CMV status not recorded). Some clones in this sample may be carry-over from other donors' samples. Each CDR3 is given with its conserved first and last residue. Fields, in order: clone size, V gene, J gene, D gene, CDR3 protein, CDR3 DNA. A D gene is named only where the DNA matches it firmly. Rows may omit the clone size; those that give it use once, few, many or a size class.

few,TRBV6-1,TRBJ2-1,-,CASKGGAITGSYNEQFF,TGTGCCAGCAAGGGGGGGGCGATTACCGGCTCCTACAATGAGCAGTTCTTC
many,TRBV7-2,TRBJ2-3,-,CASLGAPAYTQYF,TGTGCCAGCTTGGGGGCACCCGCGTATACGCAGTATTTT
-,TRBV7-9,TRBJ1-2,-,CASSLVAFLGSYTF,TGTGCCAGCAGCTTAGTGGCATTCTTGGGTAGCTACACCTTC
-,TRBV4-3,TRBJ1-3,-,CASSQFSGGSSGNTIYF,TGCGCCAGCAGCCAATTCTCGGGGGGGAGCTCTGGAAACACCATATATTTT
few,TRBV27,TRBJ2-1,-,CASSLGVAYNEQFF,TGTGCCAGCAGTTTAGGGGTCGCGTACAATGAGCAGTTCTTC
-,TRBV7-6,TRBJ2-3,-,CASSYGSDTQYF,TGTGCCAGCAGCTATGGATCAGATACGCAGTATTTT
-,TRBV6-1,TRBJ1-5,-,CASSYFLWEGNQPQHF,TGTGCCAGCAGTTATTTTCTCTGGGAGGGCAATCAGCCCCAGCATTTT
-,TRBV5-1,TRBJ1-3,-,CASSLAGHSGNTIYF,TGCGCCAGCAGCTTGGCCGGCCACTCTGGAAACACCATATATTTT
-,TRBV6-6,TRBJ2-7,TRBD1,CASSEGTGGYEQYF,TGTGCCAGCAGCGAGGGGACAGGGGGCTACGAGCAGTACTTC
few,TRBV28,TRBJ2-3,-,CASSFHSSTDTQYF,TGTGCCAGCAGTTTTCACTCGAGCACAGATACGCAGTATTTT
few,TRBV6-2/TRBV6-3,TRBJ2-7,TRBD1,CATRDRPYEQYF,TGTGCCACTCGGGACAGGCCCTACGAGCAGTACTTC
-,TRBV6-4,TRBJ2-3,TRBD2,CASSPSGTDTQYF,TGTGCCAGCAGTCCTAGCGGGACAGATACGCAGTATTTT
-,TRBV28,TRBJ1-5,-,CASGPNQPQHF,TGTGCCTCGGGCCCCAATCAGCCCCAGCATTTT
-,TRBV7-7,TRBJ2-2,-,CASSLTVSRGELFF,TGTGCCAGCAGCTTAACGGTCTCGCGGGGGGAGCTGTTTTTT
few,TRBV7-3,TRBJ2-3,TRBD2,CASSLYSGRGEDTQYF,TGTGCCAGCAGCTTATACAGCGGGAGGGGTGAAGATACGCAGTATTTT
few,TRBV4-1,TRBJ2-7,-,CASSQVSGRTFSYEQYF,TGCGCCAGCAGCCAAGTTAGCGGCAGAACATTCTCTTACGAGCAGTACTTC
few,TRBV6-5,TRBJ2-7,TRBD1,CASSYDRDSSYEQYF,TGTGCCAGCAGTTACGACCGGGACAGCTCCTACGAGCAGTACTTC
-,TRBV15,TRBJ1-5,-,CATSFNPGQDQPQHF,TGTGCCACCAGCTTTAACCCGGGACAAGATCAGCCCCAGCATTTT
once,TRBV4-1,TRBJ1-3,-,CASSQGPGQGNTIYF,TGCGCCAGCAGCCAAGGTCCCGGACAGGGAAACACCATATATTTT
many,TRBV7-3,TRBJ2-6,TRBD1,CASTLTGTGANVLTF,TGTGCCAGCACCCTGACAGGGACTGGGGCCAACGTCCTGACTTTC
many,TRBV2,TRBJ1-1,-,CASSRGTANTEAFF,TGTGCCAGCAGTCGGGGGACGGCGAACACTGAAGCTTTCTTT
many,TRBV6-1,TRBJ2-7,-,CASSEAGGSYEQYF,TGTGCCAGCAGTGAAGCAGGGGGATCCTACGAGCAGTACTTC
-,TRBV7-2,TRBJ2-1,-,CASSLEVNPYNEQFF,TGTGCCAGCAGCTTAGAGGTAAATCCCTACAATGAGCAGTTCTTC
-,TRBV7-9,TRBJ1-5,-,CASSKDSSNQPQHF,TGTGCCAGCAGCAAGGACAGCAGCAATCAGCCCCAGCATTTT
few,TRBV7-3,TRBJ2-1,TRBD2,CASSLPGLAYNEQFF,TGTGCCAGCAGCTTGCCGGGACTAGCCTACAATGAGCAGTTCTTC
-,TRBV4-1,TRBJ2-2,TRBD2,CASSQYSGGGTGELFF,TGCGCCAGCAGCCAGTATAGCGGGGGGGGCACCGGGGAGCTGTTTTTT
few,TRBV6-6,TRBJ1-1,TRBD1,CASKDRANTEAFF,TGTGCCAGCAAAGACAGGGCGAACACTGAAGCTTTCTTT
-,TRBV27,TRBJ2-7,-,CASSLSRGSYEQYF,TGTGCCAGCAGTTTATCGAGGGGCTCCTACGAGCAGTACTTC
-,TRBV9,TRBJ2-7,TRBD2,CASSVGSGGKYEQYF,TGTGCCAGCAGCGTAGGAAGCGGGGGGAAGTACGAGCAGTACTTC
few,TRBV7-9,TRBJ1-1,TRBD1,CASSSAGTGRNTEAFF,TGTGCCAGCAGCTCCGCCGGGACAGGGCGGAACACTGAAGCTTTCTTT
few,TRBV7-6,TRBJ2-3,TRBD2,CASSSRLASSKYF,TGTGCCAGCAGCAGCAGACTAGCTTCGTCCAAGTATTTT
many,TRBV7-2,TRBJ1-1,TRBD1,CASSLTRTGGRLAEAFF,TGTGCCAGCAGCTTAACCAGGACAGGGGGTAGACTCGCTGAAGCTTTCTTT
few,TRBV29-1,TRBJ2-7,TRBD1,CSVEGTGSHEQYF,TGCAGCGTGGAAGGGACAGGGTCCCACGAGCAGTACTTC
-,TRBV2,TRBJ2-1,-,CASSEFRGLGNEQFF,TGTGCCAGCAGTGAGTTCAGGGGTTTGGGCAATGAGCAGTTCTTC
few,TRBV7-6,TRBJ1-1,-,CASTLNAINTEAFF,TGTGCCAGCACCTTAAATGCCATAAACACTGAAGCTTTCTTT
few,TRBV7-9,TRBJ2-1,-,CASITGRERPKFEQFF,TGTGCCAGCATCACTGGTCGGGAGAGGCCAAAATTTGAGCAGTTCTTC
-,TRBV6-1,TRBJ1-1,TRBD1,CASSEGTENTEAFF,TGTGCCAGCAGTGAGGGGACAGAGAACACTGAAGCTTTCTTT
few,TRBV7-9,TRBJ2-6,-,CASSLVGSSSGANVLTF,TGTGCCAGCAGCTTAGTCGGGTCGTCCTCTGGGGCCAACGTCCTGACTTTC
many,TRBV28,TRBJ2-3,TRBD2,CASSLSGGDTQYF,TGTGCCAGCAGTTTATCGGGGGGAGATACGCAGTATTTT
-,TRBV7-2,TRBJ2-7,-,CASSPESPAPGLFSYEQYF,TGTGCCAGCAGCCCGGAGTCCCCCGCCCCGGGACTGTTCTCCTACGAGCAGTACTTC
few,TRBV19,TRBJ1-1,-,CASTLSSNTEAFF,TGTGCCAGTACCCTCAGCTCGAACACTGAAGCTTTCTTT
few,TRBV7-2,TRBJ2-1,TRBD2,CASSALADPYNEQFF,TGTGCCAGCAGCGCACTAGCGGACCCCTACAATGAGCAGTTCTTC
few,TRBV27,TRBJ1-1,-,CASSLFAGARTEAFF,TGTGCCAGCAGTTTATTTGCGGGGGCCAGGACTGAAGCTTTCTTT
-,TRBV11-2,TRBJ1-1,-,CASSQTALNTEAFF,TGTGCCAGCAGCCAAACGGCCTTGAACACTGAAGCTTTCTTT
-,TRBV4-2,TRBJ2-1,-,CASSQGLEPYNEQFF,TGTGCCAGCAGCCAAGGACTAGAGCCCTACAATGAGCAGTTCTTC
many,TRBV12-3/TRBV12-4,TRBJ2-6,-,CASSLISGANVLTF,TGTGCCAGCAGTCTTATTTCTGGGGCCAACGTCCTGACTTTC
few,TRBV10-3,TRBJ2-3,-,CAISESGLTTLIDTQYF,TGTGCCATCAGTGAGTCGGGACTCACAACCCTTATAGATACGCAGTATTTT
few,TRBV29-1,TRBJ2-3,TRBD2,CSVELSGGGPDTQYF,TGCAGCGTTGAATTATCGGGGGGTGGTCCAGATACGCAGTATTTT
few,TRBV6-2/TRBV6-3,TRBJ2-7,-,CASSAEAFSYEQYF,TGTGCCAGCAGTGCAGAAGCATTTTCCTACGAGCAGTACTTC